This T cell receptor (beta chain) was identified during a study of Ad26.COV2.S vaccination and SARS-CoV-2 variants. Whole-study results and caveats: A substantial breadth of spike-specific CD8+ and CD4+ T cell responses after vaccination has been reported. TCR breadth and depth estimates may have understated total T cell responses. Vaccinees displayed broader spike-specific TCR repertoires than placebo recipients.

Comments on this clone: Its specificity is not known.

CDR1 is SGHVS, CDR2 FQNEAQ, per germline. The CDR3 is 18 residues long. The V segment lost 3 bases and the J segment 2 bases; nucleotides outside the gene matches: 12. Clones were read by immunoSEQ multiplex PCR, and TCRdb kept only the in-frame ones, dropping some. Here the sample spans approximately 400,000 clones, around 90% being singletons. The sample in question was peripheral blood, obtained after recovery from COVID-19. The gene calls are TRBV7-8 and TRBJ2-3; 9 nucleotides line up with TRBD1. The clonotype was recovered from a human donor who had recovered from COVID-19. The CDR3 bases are TGTGCCAGCAGCTTTTCCGGGACAGGGATAGGGATCACAGATACGCAGTATTTT. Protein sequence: CASSFSGTGIGITDTQYF.